This TCR beta chain was recovered during a study of CD8+ T cells in alopecia areata. The CDR3 contains 14 residues. Germline V gene data show CDR1 as MDHEN and CDR2 as SYDVKM. Investigators isolated RNA and reverse transcribed it into cDNA to act as the sequencing template. The assay was immunoSEQ multiplex PCR, and TCRdb's table has in-frame clones only and misses some. Of around 160,000 clones in the sample, approximately 50% were seen once. The receptor was derived from a human donor with alopecia areata. The sequenced sample consisted of CD4+ T cells sorted from blood. The chain combines TRBV28 with TRBJ2-5; possibly TRBD1 or TRBD2 for D (5 bases each). Near its end, the DNA agrees better with TRBJ2-7, so the J call may be wrong. CDR3 coding DNA: TGTGCCAGTAGACCCGGGACCCTCTCCTACGAGCAGTACTTC. This codes for CASRPGTLSYEQYF.